Below, 15 T cell receptor beta chains from the same sample are listed, as sequenced in a study of T cells in Graves' hyperthyroidism and ophthalmopathy. What was amplified from RNA transcripts were TCR beta CDR3 regions. The HTBI primer set served for first-round RT-PCR of the TCR CDR3. In TCRdb, the multiplex PCR reads were re-called with MiXCR into one record per CDR3 protein. The top ten hold 7% to 10% of the sample, which has hundreds of thousands of distinct CDR3 sequences, about 38% seen once. The sample consisted of blood. The receptors originated from a man younger than 35 with Graves' hyperthyroidism.

This clonotype showed up just a few times. The rearrangement links TRBV12-3 or TRBV12-4 to TRBJ2-5; either TRBD1 or TRBD2 may supply D (5 bases each). The length of the CDR3 is 15 residues. V lost 7 bases, J lost 5 bases, and 20 bases lay in between. CDR3 sequence reads: CASTLYRGEGETQYF. CDR3 coding DNA: TGTGCCAGCACCCTCTATCGGGGCGAGGGGGAGACCCAGTACTTC.

V usage is TRBV7-3 and J usage is TRBJ2-5; 10 positions agree with TRBD1. Germline assignment: CDR1 SGHTA and CDR2 FQGTGA. The junction had 8 bases not matched to a gene; V was cut back by 5 bases and J by 5 bases. There are 15 residues in the CDR3. CDR3 DNA sequence: TGTGCCAGCAGCCTATTTCCGGGACAGGGGGAGACCCAGTACTTC. It is translated as CASSLFPGQGETQYF.

The chain joins TRBV19 to TRBJ2-7; 7 nucleotides match TRBD2. Germline V gene lookup returns CDR1 LNHDA and CDR2 SQIVND (reference sequence). With 5 bases clipped from V and 5 bases from J, the junction kept 9 bases outside the gene matches. There are 14 residues in the CDR3. The CDR3 sequence: CASSFGGSPDEQYF. Here the CDR3 DNA reads TGTGCCAGTAGTTTCGGCGGGAGTCCCGACGAGCAGTACTTC. Based on the CDR3 plus reference TRBV19 and TRBJ2-7, the full variable domain is DGGITQSPKYLFRKEGQNVTLSCEQNLNHDAMYWYRQDPGQGLRLIYYSQIVNDFQKGDIAEGYSVSREKKESFPLTVTSAQKNPTAFYLCASSFGGSPDEQYFGPGTRLTVT.

This rearrangement joins TRBV10-3 to TRBJ1-2, with D unresolved. Trimming took off 10 bases at V and 5 bases at J, with 20 bases between the two ends. CDR3 length equals 14 residues. The germline gives CDR1 ENHRY, CDR2 SYGVKD. CDR3 coding DNA: TGTGCCAGCTCACCATCAAGCTCTAGGTATGGCTACACCTTC. It translates to CASSPSSSRYGYTF.

On this clonotype: Since a much larger clone is just one base distant, this may be a read error. CDR3 nucleotides: TGTGCCAGCAGCGTAACATGGAAGGGCACTGAAGCTTTCTTT. It translates to CASSVTWKGTEAFF. This chain connects TRBV9 to TRBJ1-1; no reliable D call. Germline CDR1 is SGDLS and CDR2 is YYNGEE. This CDR3 has 14 amino acids. Trimming pared 1 base from V and 4 bases from J, leaving 11 bases between. Using reference TRBV9 and TRBJ1-1 for the parts outside the CDR3, the full variable domain is DSGVTQTPKHLITATGQRVTLRCSPRSGDLSVYWYQQSLDQGLQFLIQYYNGEERAKGNILERFSAQQFPDLHSELNLSSLELGDSALYFCASSVTWKGTEAFFGQGTRLTVV.

The chain joins TRBV2 to TRBJ2-5; D gene unclear. Germline V gene data show CDR1 as SNHLY and CDR2 as FYNNEI. The ends were cut back, 5 bases at V and 4 bases at J, with 5 bases in the middle. The length of the CDR3 is 11 residues. The CDR3 protein is CASSITETQYF. DNA for the CDR3: TGTGCCAGCAGTATAACAGAGACCCAGTACTTC.

This clonotype turned up a few times. The rearrangement links TRBV19 to TRBJ1-5; 11 bases align to TRBD1. The V gene's germline CDR1 is LNHDA and CDR2 SQIVND (reference sequence). Germline trimming cut 6 bases from V and 2 bases from J; bases unmatched to any gene: 6. CDR3 size: 16 residues. The CDR3 DNA reads as TGTGCCAGTAGACCCCCGGACAGGGGGCGCAATCAGCCCCAGCATTTT. Protein product: CASRPPDRGRNQPQHF. Complete variable domain (other parts from reference TRBV19 and TRBJ1-5): DGGITQSPKYLFRKEGQNVTLSCEQNLNHDAMYWYRQDPGQGLRLIYYSQIVNDFQKGDIAEGYSVSREKKESFPLTVTSAQKNPTAFYLCASRPPDRGRNQPQHFGDGTRLSIL.

The chain couples TRBV10-3 to TRBJ1-1; D gene unclear. CDR3 size: 13 residues. Between the trimmed V and J ends, which lost 7 bases and 1 base, there was a span of 10 bases. Germline CDR1 reads ENHRY; CDR2 reads SYGVKD. The CDR3 loop is CAIKVGSNTEAFF. CDR3 DNA: TGTGCCATCAAGGTGGGGTCGAACACTGAAGCTTTCTTT.

Comments on this clonotype: Since a much larger clone is just one base distant, this may be a read error. The conserved phenylalanine or tryptophan normally closing the CDR3 is absent here, so this likely arose from a read error. V is TRBV20-1 and J is TRBJ2-7; D is tentatively TRBD1 or TRBD2 (5 bases each). Germline CDR1 reads DFQATT; CDR2 reads SNEGSKA (reference sequence). V lost 6 bases to trimming and J lost 4 bases, with 19 bases between them. This CDR3 comprises 14 residues. The DNA for the CDR3 is TGCAGTGCCTCTGGTGGGATCGGGGCGTACGAGCAGTACCTC. Protein product: CSASGGIGAYEQYL.

The chain uses TRBV13 and TRBJ2-2, with TRBD2 identical over 9 bases. J gave up 2 bases and V 3 bases, and 4 bases lay outside the gene matches. CDR1 is PRHDT and CDR2 is FYEKMQ in the germline V gene (reference sequence). The CDR3 is 16 residues long. CDR3 DNA sequence: TGTGCCAGCAGCTTCCGTAGCGGGAGCAACACCGGGGAGCTGTTTTTT. Protein sequence: CASSFRSGSNTGELFF.

This clonotype was seen many times. This rearrangement joins TRBV9 to TRBJ2-5; 9 bases map to TRBD2. The ends lost 0 bases at V and 5 bases at J; junction bases unmatched: 5. The CDR3 runs to 15 residues. Germline CDR1 is SGDLS and CDR2 is YYNGEE. The CDR3 region has the DNA TGTGCCAGCAGCGTAGGCGGGGGGGCCTTGGAGACCCAGTACTTC. It specifies CASSVGGGALETQYF.

On this clonotype itself: This may be a read error, as it is one base from a much larger clone. The chain carries TRBV15 and TRBJ1-5; D perhaps matches TRBD1 (5 bases). CDR1 and CDR2 from the germline V gene are LNHNV and YYDKDF (reference sequence). Trimming took off 0 bases at V and 5 bases at J, with 14 bases between the two ends. There are 16 residues in the CDR3. In nucleotides, the CDR3 is TGTGCCACCAGCAGAGATCCCAGGGTACGGGATCAGCCCCAGCATTTT. It translates to CATSRDPRVRDQPQHF.

The rearrangement joins TRBV6-1 to TRBJ2-2; no clear D gene. V lost 2 bases and J lost 4, with 14 bases in between. The germline CDR1 and CDR2 sequences are MNHNS and SASEGT. This CDR3 region has 16 residues. The CDR3 loop is CASSELPALITGELFF. In DNA form, the CDR3 reads TGTGCCAGCAGTGAACTACCGGCACTTATCACCGGGGAGCTGTTTTTT.

Turning to this clonotype: A read error may explain this, as a much larger clone is one base away. This chain uses TRBV2 with TRBJ2-7; the D call may be TRBD1 or TRBD2 (5 bases each). Germline V gene lookup returns CDR1 SNHLY and CDR2 FYNNEI. Trimming stripped 5 bases from V and 3 bases from J, with 17 bases between. The CDR3 is 15 residues long. DNA of the CDR3: TGTGCCAGCAGTAGTAGGATAGGGGACGACTACGAGCAGTACTTC. Encoded protein: CASSSRIGDDYEQYF. Drawing the rest from reference TRBV2 and TRBJ2-7, the complete variable domain is EPEVTQTPSHQVTQMGQEVILRCVPISNHLYFYWYRQILGQKVEFLVSFYNNEISEKSEIFDDQFSVERPDGSNFTLKIRSTKLEDSAMYFCASSSRIGDDYEQYFGPGTRLTVT.

This sequence joins TRBV29-1 and TRBJ1-1, with D unclear. Germline-derived CDR1 and CDR2 are SQVTM and ANQGSEA. Trimming took off 8 bases at V and 6 bases at J, with 16 bases between the two ends. The CDR3 is made up of 12 amino acids. The CDR3 region has the DNA TGCAGCACCGGAAACCTAATCGCTGAAGCTTTCTTT. It is translated as CSTGNLIAEAFF.